This T cell receptor beta chain is drawn from a study of T-cell reconstitution after alpha-beta-depleted transplantation in children. This clonotype has ten or more counts. Its specificity is unknown. Study observations and caveats: Elevated TCRbeta diversity at day 60 was traced, in some patients, to surviving recipient T cells and thymic progenitors. The main origin of T-cell counts and diversity one year after transplant was newly produced T cells. Reportedly, only several hundred clones from non-depleted graft cells drove alpha-beta T-cell counts at about two months.

Preparing the TCRbeta library involved the use of unique molecular identifiers. A single record per CDR3 protein comes from TCRdb applying MiXCR to the PCR reads. The repertoire holds about 440,000 distinct CDR3 sequences, roughly two fifths seen once, with 27% in the top ten. The CDR3 spans 13 residues. Germline lookup yields CDR1 SGDLS and CDR2 YYNGEE. The ends were cut back, 4 bases at V and 6 bases at J, with 14 bases in the middle. The TCR originated in a girl aged 2-9 years with aplastic anemia, due to receive a stem cell transplant. The rearrangement joins TRBV9 to TRBJ2-7; D may be TRBD2 (6 bases). The specimen was PBMCs, collected before TCRalphabeta/CD19-depleted stem cell transplant. This CDR3 is CASSPRDWGEQYF. CDR3 DNA: TGTGCCAGCAGCCCAAGGGACTGGGGCGAGCAGTACTTC. Looking up the rest from reference TRBV9 and TRBJ2-7 gives the full variable domain: DSGVTQTPKHLITATGQRVTLRCSPRSGDLSVYWYQQSLDQGLQFLIQYYNGEERAKGNILERFSAQQFPDLHSELNLSSLELGDSALYFCASSPRDWGEQYFGPGTRLTVT.